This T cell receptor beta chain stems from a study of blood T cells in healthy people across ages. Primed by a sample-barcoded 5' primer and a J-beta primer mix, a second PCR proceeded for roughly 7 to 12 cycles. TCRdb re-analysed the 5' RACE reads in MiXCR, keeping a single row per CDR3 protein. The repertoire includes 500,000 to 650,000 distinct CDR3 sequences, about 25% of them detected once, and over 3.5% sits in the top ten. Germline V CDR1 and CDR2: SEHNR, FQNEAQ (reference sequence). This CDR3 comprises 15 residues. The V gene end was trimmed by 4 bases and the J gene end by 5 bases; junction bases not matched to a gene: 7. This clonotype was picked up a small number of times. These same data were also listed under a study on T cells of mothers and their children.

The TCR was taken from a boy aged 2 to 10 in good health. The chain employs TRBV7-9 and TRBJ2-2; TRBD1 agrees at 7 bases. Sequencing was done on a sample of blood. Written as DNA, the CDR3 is TGTGCCAGCAGCTGGGGCGACAGGGATACCGGGGAGCTGTTTTTT. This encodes CASSWGDRDTGELFF.